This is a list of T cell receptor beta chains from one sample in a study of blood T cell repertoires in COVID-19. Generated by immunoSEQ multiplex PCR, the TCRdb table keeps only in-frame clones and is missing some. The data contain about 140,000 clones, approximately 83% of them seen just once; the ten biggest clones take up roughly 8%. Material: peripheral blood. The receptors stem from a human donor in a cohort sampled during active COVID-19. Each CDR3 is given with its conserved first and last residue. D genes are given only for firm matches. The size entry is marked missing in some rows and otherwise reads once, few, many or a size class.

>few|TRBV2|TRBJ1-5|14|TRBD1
CASRATGNNQPQHF
TGTGCCAGCAGGGCGACAGGGAACAATCAGCCCCAGCATTTT
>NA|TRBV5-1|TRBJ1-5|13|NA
CASSLTGNQPQHF
TGCGCCAGCAGCTTGACAGGGAATCAGCCCCAGCATTTT
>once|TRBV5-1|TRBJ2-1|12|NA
CASRGGNNEQFF
TGCGCCAGCCGAGGAGGGAACAATGAGCAGTTCTTC
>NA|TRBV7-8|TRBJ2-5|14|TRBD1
CASSSGQGKMAQYF
TGTGCCAGCAGCTCGGGACAGGGGAAGATGGCCCAGTACTTC
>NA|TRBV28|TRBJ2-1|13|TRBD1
CASKGAARNEQFF
TGTGCCAGCAAGGGGGCAGCCCGGAATGAGCAGTTCTTC
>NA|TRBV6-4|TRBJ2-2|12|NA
CASSAVTGELFF
TGTGCCAGCAGTGCAGTCACCGGGGAGCTGTTTTTT
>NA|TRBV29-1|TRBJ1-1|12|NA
CSVERGSTEAFF
TGCAGCGTTGAAAGGGGAAGTACTGAAGCTTTCTTT
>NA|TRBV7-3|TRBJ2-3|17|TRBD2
CASSPTRLAGGPGTQYF
TGTGCCAGCAGCCCTACCCGACTAGCGGGGGGGCCGGGTACGCAGTATTTT
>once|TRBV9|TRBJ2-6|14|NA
CASSVSGSTGVLTF
TGTGCCAGCAGCGTTTCAGGCTCAACTGGGGTCCTGACTTTC
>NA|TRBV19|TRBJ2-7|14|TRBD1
CASSTQTGSYEQYF
TGTGCCAGTAGTACACAGACAGGGAGTTACGAGCAGTACTTC
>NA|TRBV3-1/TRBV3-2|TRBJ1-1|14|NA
CASTKTPMNTEAFF
TGTGCCAGCACCAAGACACCAATGAACACTGAAGCTTTCTTT
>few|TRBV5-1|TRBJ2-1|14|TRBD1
CASRGTGGYNEQFF
TGCGCCAGCAGGGGGACAGGGGGCTACAATGAGCAGTTCTTC
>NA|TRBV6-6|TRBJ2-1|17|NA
CASSQPLGGAYGNEQFF
TGTGCCAGCAGTCAGCCGTTGGGGGGGGCCTATGGAAATGAGCAGTTCTTC
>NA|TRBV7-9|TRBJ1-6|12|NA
CASSLSNSPLHF
TGTGCCAGCAGCTTGAGTAATTCACCCCTCCACTTT
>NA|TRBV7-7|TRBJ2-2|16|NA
CASSAETGTNTGELFF
TGTGCTAGCAGCGCGGAGACAGGAACGAACACCGGGGAGCTGTTTTTT
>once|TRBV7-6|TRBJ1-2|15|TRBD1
CASSLGQGASYGYTF
TGTGCCAGCAGCTTGGGACAGGGGGCAAGCTATGGCTACACCTTC
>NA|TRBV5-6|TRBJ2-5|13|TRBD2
CASSLAGKETQYF
TGTGCCAGCAGCTTAGCGGGGAAAGAGACCCAGTACTTC
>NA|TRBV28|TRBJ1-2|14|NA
CASSARTVNYGYTF
TGTGCCAGCAGTGCACGGACAGTTAACTATGGCTACACCTTC
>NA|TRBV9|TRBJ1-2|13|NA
CASSVQGGYGYTF
TGTGCCAGCAGCGTTCAGGGCGGCTATGGCTACACCTTC
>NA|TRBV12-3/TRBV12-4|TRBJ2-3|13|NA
CASSRAEGDTQYF
TGTGCCAGCAGTCGGGCAGAGGGAGATACGCAGTATTTT
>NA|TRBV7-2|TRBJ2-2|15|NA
CASSLRVSGAGELFF
TGTGCCAGCAGCTTAAGAGTTTCGGGTGCCGGGGAGCTGTTTTTT
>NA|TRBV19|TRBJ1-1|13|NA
CASSIRGNTEAFF
TGTGCCAGTAGTATTAGGGGGAACACTGAAGCTTTCTTT
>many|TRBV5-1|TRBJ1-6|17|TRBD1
CASSRDGTGALRSPLHF
TGCGCCAGCAGCCGGGATGGGACAGGGGCGCTGAGGTCACCCCTCCACTTT
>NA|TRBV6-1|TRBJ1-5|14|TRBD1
CASSDQGANQPQHF
TGTGCCAGCAGTGACCAGGGGGCTAATCAGCCCCAGCATTTT
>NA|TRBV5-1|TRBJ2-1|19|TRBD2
CASSPVPGLAGGFNNEQFF
TGCGCCAGCAGCCCTGTCCCGGGACTAGCGGGGGGGTTCAACAATGAGCAGTTCTTC